This TCR beta chain was sequenced for a study of T cell repertoires in cytomegalovirus infection. Background on the study: Indicated by public TCR beta signatures were CMV infection and matching HLA type. Whole-study findings and limits: Across the ex vivo response, the dominant clonotypes were HLA-C-restricted CMV-specific TCR beta clonotypes.

This clonotype was counted many times. Its antigen is currently unknown. MiXCR, applied by TCRdb to the reads, yields one record per CDR3 protein. The table shows 200,000 to 300,000 distinct CDR3 sequences, with approximately 15% occurring only once. Trimming shortened V by 0 bases and J by 2 bases, and 10 bases separated the two germline ends. The CDR3 spans 15 residues. Per germline, CDR1 ENHRY and CDR2 SYGVKD. J is TRBJ1-2 and V is TRBV10-3; perhaps TRBD1 as D (5 bases). The source is a human donor in good health (CMV status not recorded). Some clones in this sample may be carry-over from other donors' samples. The sequenced sample consisted of PBMCs. CDR3 nucleotides: TGTGCCATCAGTGAGTCTAAGGGGTCCAACTATGGCTACACCTTC. This gives the protein CAISESKGSNYGYTF.